The rows below give T cell receptor beta chains drawn from one sample of a study of patients and donors after allogeneic stem cell transplantation. One entry per CDR3 protein, called by TCRdb with MiXCR from the RT-PCR reads. The repertoire consists of approximately 200,000 distinct CDR3 sequences, with 38% occurring once and the leading ten covering around a tenth. The specimen was blood, either unsorted or a sorted T cell fraction (not recorded which). These receptors all come from a human donor who was either an allogeneic HSCT recipient or a stem cell or donor lymphocyte infusion donor (not recorded which). It is not recorded whose cells these are; they may come from a transplant donor. Each CDR3 is given with its conserved first and last residue. Fields, in order: J gene, clone size, V gene, D gene, CDR3 protein, CDR3 DNA. The D gene is left open where the match is weak. Clone size, where shown, is once, few, many, or a class for clones that have expanded.

j_gene: TRBJ1-5; abundance: .; v_gene: TRBV20-1; d_gene: TRBD1; CDR3aa: CSARVLAPGTGVQPQHF; CDR3nt: TGCAGTGCTAGAGTCTTAGCTCCCGGGACAGGTGTTCAGCCCCAGCATTTT
j_gene: TRBJ1-2; abundance: few; v_gene: TRBV2; d_gene: .; CDR3aa: CASRKQGNYGYTF; CDR3nt: TGTGCCAGCAGAAAACAGGGCAACTATGGCTACACCTTC
j_gene: TRBJ2-2; abundance: .; v_gene: TRBV12-3/TRBV12-4; d_gene: .; CDR3aa: CASSYTPGRTGELFF; CDR3nt: TGTGCCAGCAGCTACACCCCGGGCCGCACCGGGGAGCTGTTTTTT
j_gene: TRBJ1-1; abundance: few; v_gene: TRBV5-1; d_gene: .; CDR3aa: CASSYQTGPTEAFF; CDR3nt: TGCGCCAGCAGCTACCAGACAGGCCCCACTGAAGCTTTCTTT
j_gene: TRBJ1-2; abundance: .; v_gene: TRBV6-1; d_gene: .; CDR3aa: CASSEYPTGNYGYTF; CDR3nt: TGTGCCAGCAGTGAATATCCTACAGGAAACTATGGCTACACCTTC
j_gene: TRBJ1-4; abundance: .; v_gene: TRBV11-2; d_gene: .; CDR3aa: CASSLRDGNEKLFF; CDR3nt: TGTGCCAGCAGCTTAAGAGACGGGAATGAAAAACTGTTTTTT
j_gene: TRBJ2-3; abundance: few; v_gene: TRBV29-1; d_gene: TRBD2; CDR3aa: CSVAAGATDTQYF; CDR3nt: TGCAGCGTTGCAGCGGGGGCTACAGATACGCAGTATTTT
j_gene: TRBJ2-2; abundance: once; v_gene: TRBV5-1; d_gene: .; CDR3aa: CASRSGGETGELFF; CDR3nt: TGCGCCAGCAGGAGCGGAGGGGAGACCGGGGAGCTGTTTTTT
j_gene: TRBJ1-1; abundance: .; v_gene: TRBV5-1; d_gene: TRBD1; CDR3aa: CASSFRTGDTEAFF; CDR3nt: TGCGCCAGCAGCTTCCGGACAGGGGACACTGAAGCTTTCTTT
j_gene: TRBJ2-4; abundance: .; v_gene: TRBV20-1; d_gene: .; CDR3aa: CSAPRGESGNIQYF; CDR3nt: TGCAGTGCGCCACGCGGGGAAAGCGGGAACATTCAGTACTTC
j_gene: TRBJ2-1; abundance: .; v_gene: TRBV5-1; d_gene: .; CDR3aa: CASSPPRSKRGFF; CDR3nt: TGCGCCAGCAGCCCTCCTAGGTCGAAGAGGGGGTTCTTC
j_gene: TRBJ2-3; abundance: .; v_gene: TRBV7-3; d_gene: TRBD2; CDR3aa: CASSSRLAGAGDTQYF; CDR3nt: TGTGCCAGCAGCAGTCGACTAGCGGGGGCGGGAGATACGCAGTATTTT
j_gene: TRBJ1-5; abundance: .; v_gene: TRBV27; d_gene: .; CDR3aa: CASSPQRGRGSNQPQHF; CDR3nt: TGTGCCAGCAGTCCCCAGCGAGGGAGGGGTAGCAATCAGCCCCAGCATTTT
j_gene: TRBJ2-3; abundance: .; v_gene: TRBV6-4; d_gene: .; CDR3aa: CASSRTDEDTQYF; CDR3nt: TGTGCCAGCAGTCGCACCGACGAGGATACGCAGTATTTT
j_gene: TRBJ2-2; abundance: .; v_gene: TRBV4-2; d_gene: .; CDR3aa: CASSQGRGTLNTGELFF; CDR3nt: TGTGCCAGCAGCCAGGGTCGCGGGACTCTGAACACCGGGGAGCTGTTTTTT
j_gene: TRBJ2-5; abundance: few; v_gene: TRBV12-3/TRBV12-4; d_gene: TRBD1; CDR3aa: CASSSRTGKETQYF; CDR3nt: TGTGCCAGCAGTTCCCGGACAGGGAAAGAGACCCAGTACTTC
j_gene: TRBJ1-6; abundance: .; v_gene: TRBV5-1; d_gene: .; CDR3aa: CASSLAAAGRSPLHF; CDR3nt: TGCGCCAGCAGCTTGGCGGCAGCTGGTCGTTCACCCCTCCACTTT
j_gene: TRBJ1-1; abundance: many; v_gene: TRBV3-1; d_gene: .; CDR3aa: CASSHQGSEAFF; CDR3nt: TGTGCCAGCAGTCATCAGGGATCTGAAGCTTTCTTT
j_gene: TRBJ2-3; abundance: .; v_gene: TRBV9; d_gene: .; CDR3aa: CASSGGFSENTQYF; CDR3nt: TGTGCCAGCAGCGGCGGCTTCTCAGAGAATACGCAGTATTTT
j_gene: TRBJ1-4; abundance: .; v_gene: TRBV4-3; d_gene: .; CDR3aa: CASSQDLFEKLFF; CDR3nt: TGCGCCAGCAGCCAAGATCTTTTCGAAAAACTGTTTTTT
j_gene: TRBJ1-1; abundance: few; v_gene: TRBV4-2; d_gene: TRBD1; CDR3aa: CASSQVYPQGDTEAFF; CDR3nt: TGTGCCAGCAGCCAAGTGTATCCACAGGGGGACACTGAAGCTTTCTTT
j_gene: TRBJ1-1; abundance: .; v_gene: TRBV6-2/TRBV6-3; d_gene: .; CDR3aa: CASSPTLNTEAFF; CDR3nt: TGTGCCAGCAGTCCGACACTTAACACTGAAGCTTTCTTT
j_gene: TRBJ2-1; abundance: .; v_gene: TRBV27; d_gene: .; CDR3aa: CASRAYDNEQFF; CDR3nt: TGTGCCAGCAGAGCCTACGACAATGAGCAGTTCTTC
j_gene: TRBJ2-7; abundance: .; v_gene: TRBV30; d_gene: TRBD1; CDR3aa: CAWSHRQGSYEQYF; CDR3nt: TGTGCCTGGAGTCACCGACAGGGAAGCTACGAGCAGTACTTC
j_gene: TRBJ2-4; abundance: once; v_gene: TRBV20-1; d_gene: TRBD2; CDR3aa: CSASPERGLAKNIQYF; CDR3nt: TGCAGTGCTAGTCCAGAGCGGGGCCTAGCCAAAAACATTCAGTACTTC
j_gene: TRBJ1-1; abundance: few; v_gene: TRBV12-3/TRBV12-4; d_gene: .; CDR3aa: CASSRSGRGGPRTEAFF; CDR3nt: TGTGCCAGCAGCCGATCCGGAAGGGGAGGCCCGAGGACTGAAGCTTTCTTT
j_gene: TRBJ2-3; abundance: once; v_gene: TRBV4-1; d_gene: .; CDR3aa: CASSQDLNTDTQYF; CDR3nt: TGCGCCAGCAGCCAAGACCTCAACACAGATACGCAGTATTTT
j_gene: TRBJ1-5; abundance: .; v_gene: TRBV10-3; d_gene: TRBD1; CDR3aa: CAISETHEQGNQPQHF; CDR3nt: TGTGCCATCAGTGAGACTCATGAACAGGGGAATCAGCCCCAGCATTTT
j_gene: TRBJ1-2; abundance: few; v_gene: TRBV5-4; d_gene: .; CDR3aa: CASSFQGRDGYTF; CDR3nt: TGTGCCAGCAGCTTCCAGGGTAGGGATGGCTACACCTTC
j_gene: TRBJ1-6; abundance: .; v_gene: TRBV5-5; d_gene: TRBD1; CDR3aa: CASSRIVDRAGNSPLHF; CDR3nt: TGTGCCAGCAGCCGAATTGTCGACAGGGCGGGTAATTCACCCCTCCACTTT
j_gene: TRBJ2-2; abundance: .; v_gene: TRBV12-3/TRBV12-4; d_gene: TRBD2; CDR3aa: CASSLWGSGGIWVFF; CDR3nt: TGTGCCAGCAGTTTATGGGGTAGCGGGGGAATCTGGGTGTTTTTT
j_gene: TRBJ2-4; abundance: .; v_gene: TRBV20-1; d_gene: .; CDR3aa: CSARAAGRSLAKNIQYF; CDR3nt: TGCAGTGCTAGAGCGGCAGGGAGGAGCCTAGCCAAAAACATTCAGTACTTC
j_gene: TRBJ1-1; abundance: .; v_gene: TRBV6-5; d_gene: .; CDR3aa: CASSSQGAAFF; CDR3nt: TGTGCCAGCAGTTCCCAGGGAGCGGCTTTCTTT
j_gene: TRBJ1-1; abundance: .; v_gene: TRBV15; d_gene: .; CDR3aa: CATSRRVGVGATEAFF; CDR3nt: TGTGCCACCAGCAGGAGGGTAGGGGTTGGAGCCACTGAAGCTTTCTTT
j_gene: TRBJ2-1; abundance: few; v_gene: TRBV5-1; d_gene: .; CDR3aa: CASKITPGTLGNEQFF; CDR3nt: TGCGCCAGCAAAATCACCCCCGGGACATTGGGGAATGAGCAGTTCTTC
j_gene: TRBJ1-1; abundance: .; v_gene: TRBV5-1; d_gene: .; CDR3aa: CASSLDWTNTEAFF; CDR3nt: TGCGCCAGCAGCTTGGATTGGACGAACACTGAAGCTTTCTTT
j_gene: TRBJ2-1; abundance: few; v_gene: TRBV27; d_gene: TRBD1; CDR3aa: CASSARQGNNEQFF; CDR3nt: TGTGCCAGCAGTGCACGACAGGGAAACAATGAGCAGTTCTTC
j_gene: TRBJ1-1; abundance: .; v_gene: TRBV25-1; d_gene: .; CDR3aa: CASSDEGFTEAFF; CDR3nt: TGTGCCAGCAGTGATGAAGGGTTCACTGAAGCTTTCTTT
j_gene: TRBJ2-7; abundance: .; v_gene: TRBV5-1; d_gene: .; CDR3aa: CASSLDQYYEQYF; CDR3nt: TGCGCCAGCAGCTTGGACCAGTACTACGAGCAGTACTTC